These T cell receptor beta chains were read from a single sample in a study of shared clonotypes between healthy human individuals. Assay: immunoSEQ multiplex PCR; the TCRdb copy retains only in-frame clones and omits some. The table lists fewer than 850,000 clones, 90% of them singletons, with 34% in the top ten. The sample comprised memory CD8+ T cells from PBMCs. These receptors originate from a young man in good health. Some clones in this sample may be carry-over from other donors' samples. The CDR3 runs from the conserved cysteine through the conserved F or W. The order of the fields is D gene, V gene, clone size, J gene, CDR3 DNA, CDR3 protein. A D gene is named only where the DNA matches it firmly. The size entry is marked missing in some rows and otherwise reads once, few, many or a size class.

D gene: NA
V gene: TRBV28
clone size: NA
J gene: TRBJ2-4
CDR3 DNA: TGTGCCAGCAGCCCTCCGTTGGCCTCGCAAAACATTCAGTACTTC
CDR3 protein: CASSPPLASQNIQYF

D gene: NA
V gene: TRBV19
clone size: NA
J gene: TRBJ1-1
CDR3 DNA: TGTGCCAGTAGTCCAGGGAGAAACACTGAAGCTTTCTTT
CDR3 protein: CASSPGRNTEAFF

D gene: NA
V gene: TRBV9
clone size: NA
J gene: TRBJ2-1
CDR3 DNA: TGTGCCAGCAGCCTCGGGGCAAATGAGCAGTTCTTC
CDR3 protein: CASSLGANEQFF

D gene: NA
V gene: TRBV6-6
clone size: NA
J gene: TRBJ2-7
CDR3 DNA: TGTGCCAGCAGCCCCTACAGCTCCTACGAGCAGTACTTC
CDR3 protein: CASSPYSSYEQYF

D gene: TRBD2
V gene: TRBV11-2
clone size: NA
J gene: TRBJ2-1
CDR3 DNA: TGTGCCAGCAGCTCGCTTGAAGCGGGACTAAACAATGAGCAGTTCTTC
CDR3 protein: CASSSLEAGLNNEQFF

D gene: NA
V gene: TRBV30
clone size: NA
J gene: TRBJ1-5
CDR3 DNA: TGTGCCTGGAGTTTGGGAGGGTATAGCAATCAGCCCCAGCATTTT
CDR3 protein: CAWSLGGYSNQPQHF

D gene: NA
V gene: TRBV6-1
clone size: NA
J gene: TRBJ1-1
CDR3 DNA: TGTGCCAGCAGCTACCTCGGCTCGAACACTGAAGCTTTCTTT
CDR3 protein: CASSYLGSNTEAFF

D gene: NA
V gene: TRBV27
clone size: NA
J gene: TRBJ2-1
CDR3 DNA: TGTGCCAGCAGTTTTGGTGTCGGGACCAACAATGAGCAGTTCTTC
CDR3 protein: CASSFGVGTNNEQFF

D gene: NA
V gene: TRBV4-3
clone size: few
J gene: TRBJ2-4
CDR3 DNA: TGCGCCAGCAGCCAAGGCCTCGCCCCGGGACACATTCAGTACTTC
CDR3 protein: CASSQGLAPGHIQYF

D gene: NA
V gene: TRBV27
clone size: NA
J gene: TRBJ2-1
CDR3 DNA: TGTGCCAGCAGTTTGGGGCAGGGCTTCAATGAGCAGTTCTTC
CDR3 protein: CASSLGQGFNEQFF

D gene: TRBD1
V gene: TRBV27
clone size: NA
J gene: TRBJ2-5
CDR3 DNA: TGTGCCACGAGAGACAGACTCAGGGGGAAAGAGACCCAGTACTTC
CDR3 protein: CATRDRLRGKETQYF

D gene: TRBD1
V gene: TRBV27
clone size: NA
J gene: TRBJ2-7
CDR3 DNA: TGTGCCAGCAGTACCCAGGGGGCGAACTACGAGCAGTACTTC
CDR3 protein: CASSTQGANYEQYF

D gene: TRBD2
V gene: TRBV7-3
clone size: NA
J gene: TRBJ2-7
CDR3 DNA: TGTGCCAGCAGCGCGACTAGCGGGAGCCTCCACGAGCAGTACTTC
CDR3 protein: CASSATSGSLHEQYF

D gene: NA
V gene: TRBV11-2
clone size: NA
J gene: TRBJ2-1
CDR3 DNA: TGTGCCAGCAGCCCCGGGCACTACAATGAGCAGTTCTTC
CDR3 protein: CASSPGHYNEQFF

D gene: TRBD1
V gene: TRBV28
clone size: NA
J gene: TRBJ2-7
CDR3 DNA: TGTGCCAGCAGTTTCGGGACAGCTGCCTACGAGCAGTACTTC
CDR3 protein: CASSFGTAAYEQYF

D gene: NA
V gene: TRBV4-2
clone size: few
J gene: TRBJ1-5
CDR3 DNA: TGTGCCAGCAGCCTGTCAAATTACCAGCCCCAGCATTTT
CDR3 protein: CASSLSNYQPQHF

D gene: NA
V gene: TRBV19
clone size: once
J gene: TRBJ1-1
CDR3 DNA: TGTGCCAGTAGTATACGACACCCGAACACTGAAGCTTTCTTT
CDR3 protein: CASSIRHPNTEAFF

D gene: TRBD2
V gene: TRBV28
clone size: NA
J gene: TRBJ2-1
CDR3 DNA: TGTGCCAGCAGAATCTGGGGAGGGAGCTCCTACAATGAGCAGTTCTTC
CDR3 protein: CASRIWGGSSYNEQFF

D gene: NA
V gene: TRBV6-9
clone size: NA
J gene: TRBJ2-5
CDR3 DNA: TGTGCCAGCAGGGACTCGACGGGAGAGGAGACCCAGTACTTC
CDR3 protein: CASRDSTGEETQYF

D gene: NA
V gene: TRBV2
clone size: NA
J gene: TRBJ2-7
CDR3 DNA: TGTGCCAGCAGTGGACAAAGTAGCCGCGGAGTAGACTACGAGCAGTACTTC
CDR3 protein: CASSGQSSRGVDYEQYF

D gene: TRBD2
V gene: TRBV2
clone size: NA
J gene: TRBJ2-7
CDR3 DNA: TGTGCCAGCAGTGAAACTGATGGCGGGAGGGCCCCCTACGAGCAGTACTTC
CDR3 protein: CASSETDGGRAPYEQYF

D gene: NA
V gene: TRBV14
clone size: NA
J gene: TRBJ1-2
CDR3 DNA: TGTGCCAGCAGCCTACGAGGACTTAACTATGGCTACACCTTC
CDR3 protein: CASSLRGLNYGYTF

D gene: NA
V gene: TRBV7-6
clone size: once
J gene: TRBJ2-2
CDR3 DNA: TGTGCCAGCAGCTTAGGGGTGGGAGTAAGCACCGGGGAGCTGTTTTTT
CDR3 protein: CASSLGVGVSTGELFF

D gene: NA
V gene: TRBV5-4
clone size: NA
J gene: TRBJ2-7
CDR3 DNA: TGTGCCAGCAGCTTGTCCGGTGCGGAGTACTACGAGCAGTACTTC
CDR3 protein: CASSLSGAEYYEQYF

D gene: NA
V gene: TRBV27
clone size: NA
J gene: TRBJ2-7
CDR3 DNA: TGTGCCAGCAGAAGCCTAGCGTTTTCCTACGAGCAGTACTTC
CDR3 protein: CASRSLAFSYEQYF

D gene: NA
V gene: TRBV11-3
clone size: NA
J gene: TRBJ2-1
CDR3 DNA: TGTGCCAGCAGCGCCTCCCGGGGGACTCAGTTCTTC
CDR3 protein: CASSASRGTQFF

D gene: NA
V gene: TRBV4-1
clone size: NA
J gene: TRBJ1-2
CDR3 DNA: TGCGCCAGCAGCCAAGTCGGTAACAGGGTAGATGGCTACACCTTC
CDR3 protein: CASSQVGNRVDGYTF

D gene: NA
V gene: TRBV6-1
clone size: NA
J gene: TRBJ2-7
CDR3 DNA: TGTGCCAGCAGTGTATCGGACTACGAGCAGTACTTC
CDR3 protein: CASSVSDYEQYF

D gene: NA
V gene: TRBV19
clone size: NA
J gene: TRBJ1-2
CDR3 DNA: TGTGCCAGTGCCAGGGACATTACTAATGGCTACACCTTC
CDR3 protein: CASARDITNGYTF

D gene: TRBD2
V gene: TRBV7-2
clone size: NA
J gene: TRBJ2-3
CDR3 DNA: TGTGCCAGCAGCTTAGCGGCCCGGCAGGGAGGGATGCATACGCAGTATTTT
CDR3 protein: CASSLAARQGGMHTQYF

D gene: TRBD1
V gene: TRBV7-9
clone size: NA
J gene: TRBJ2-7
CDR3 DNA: TGTGCCAGCAGTCACCGGACAGGGGGAAACAACGAGCAGTACTTC
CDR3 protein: CASSHRTGGNNEQYF

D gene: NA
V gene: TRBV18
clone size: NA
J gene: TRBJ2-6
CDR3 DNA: TGTGCCAGCTCACCACCTCCGGGGCGGTCTGGGGCCAACGTCCTGACTTTC
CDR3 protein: CASSPPPGRSGANVLTF

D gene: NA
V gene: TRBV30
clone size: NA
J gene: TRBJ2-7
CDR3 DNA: TGTGCCTGGAGTGGGTGGTTCGGGAGCTACGAGCAGTACTTC
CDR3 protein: CAWSGWFGSYEQYF

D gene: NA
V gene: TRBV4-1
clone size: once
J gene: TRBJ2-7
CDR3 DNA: TGCGCCAGCAGCCAAGATAAAATGCGACTACCTTATTTGGAGCAGTACTTC
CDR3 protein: CASSQDKMRLPYLEQYF

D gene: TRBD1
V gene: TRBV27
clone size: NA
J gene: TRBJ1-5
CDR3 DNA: TGTGCCAGCAGTGATTTGGGACAGGGACTAGCTCAGCCCCAGCATTTT
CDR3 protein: CASSDLGQGLAQPQHF

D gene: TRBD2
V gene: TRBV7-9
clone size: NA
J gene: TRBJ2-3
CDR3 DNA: TGTGCCAGCAGCCCCCGGGAGGGGATCGTCTATACGCAGTATTTT
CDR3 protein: CASSPREGIVYTQYF

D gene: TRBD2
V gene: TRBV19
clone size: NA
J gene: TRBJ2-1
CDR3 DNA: TGTGCCAGTAGCCCGAGCGGGAGCTCCTACAATGAGCAGTTCTTC
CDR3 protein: CASSPSGSSYNEQFF

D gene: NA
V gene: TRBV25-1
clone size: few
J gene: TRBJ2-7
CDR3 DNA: TGTGCCAGCAGTGAATCTGATTTGGCCGAGCAGTACTTC
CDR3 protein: CASSESDLAEQYF

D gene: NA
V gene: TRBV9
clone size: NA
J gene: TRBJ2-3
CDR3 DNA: TGTGCCAGCAGCGGAGGCACAGATACGCAGTATTTT
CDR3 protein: CASSGGTDTQYF

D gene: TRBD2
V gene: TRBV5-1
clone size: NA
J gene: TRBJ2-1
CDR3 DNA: TGCGCCAGCAGACCGGGACCCGAGGGGAGGGTGTTCTTC
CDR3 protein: CASRPGPEGRVFF

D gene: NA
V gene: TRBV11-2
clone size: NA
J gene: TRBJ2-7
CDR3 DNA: TGTGCCAGCAGCAACGGGGCCCTTGGAGACACCTACGAGCAGTACTTC
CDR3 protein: CASSNGALGDTYEQYF

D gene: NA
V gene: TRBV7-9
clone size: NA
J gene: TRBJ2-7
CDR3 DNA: TGTGCCAGCAGTTCCGTCGGCGGGAAGTGGGGCGAGCAGTACTTC
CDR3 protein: CASSSVGGKWGEQYF

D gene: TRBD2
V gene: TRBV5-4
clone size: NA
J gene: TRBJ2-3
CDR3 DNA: TGTGCCACGACCGGGACTAGCGGGATGATTAGCACAGATACGCAGTATTTT
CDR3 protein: CATTGTSGMISTDTQYF

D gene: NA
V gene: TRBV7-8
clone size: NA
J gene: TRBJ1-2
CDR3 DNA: TGTGCCAGCAGCTTAGATTTCAGGAACTATGGCTACACCTTC
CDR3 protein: CASSLDFRNYGYTF

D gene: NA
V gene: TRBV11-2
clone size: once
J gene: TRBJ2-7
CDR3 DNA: TGTGCCAGCAGCTTAAAGGGCCTTTGGCCCTACGAGCAGTACTTC
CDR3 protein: CASSLKGLWPYEQYF

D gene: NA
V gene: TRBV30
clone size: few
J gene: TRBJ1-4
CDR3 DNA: TGTGCCTGGAGTGTACTGAACAGACGCAATGAAAAACTGTTTTTT
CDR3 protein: CAWSVLNRRNEKLFF

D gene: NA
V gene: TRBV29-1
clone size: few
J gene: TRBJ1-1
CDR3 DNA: TGCAGCGTTCCGGGGGATACGGACACTGAAGCTTTCTTT
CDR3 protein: CSVPGDTDTEAFF

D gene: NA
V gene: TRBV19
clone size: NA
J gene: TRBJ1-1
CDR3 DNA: TGTGCCAGTAGTTACGGGAACACTGAAGCTTTCTTT
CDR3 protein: CASSYGNTEAFF

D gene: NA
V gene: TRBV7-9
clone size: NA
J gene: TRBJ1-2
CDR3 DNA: TGTGCCAGCACCTCGGACCAAGGAGGCTACACCTTC
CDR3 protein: CASTSDQGGYTF

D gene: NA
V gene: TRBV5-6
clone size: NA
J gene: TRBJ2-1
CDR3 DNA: TGTGCCAGCAGCCCTGGACGCTCCTACAATGAGCAGTTCTTC
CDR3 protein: CASSPGRSYNEQFF

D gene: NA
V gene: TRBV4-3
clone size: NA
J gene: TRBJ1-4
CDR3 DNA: TGCGCCAGCAGCCAGCGGCAGGCGAACGAACTGTTTTTT
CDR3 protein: CASSQRQANELFF

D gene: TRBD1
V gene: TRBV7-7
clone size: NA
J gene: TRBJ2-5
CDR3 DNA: TGTGCCAGCAGCCGATGGGACAGGGGCCAAGAGACCCAGTACTTC
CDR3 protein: CASSRWDRGQETQYF

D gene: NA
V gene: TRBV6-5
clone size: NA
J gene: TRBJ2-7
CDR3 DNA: TGTGCCAGCAGTTACTCCCATGGCGGGGCTCTCTACGAGCAGTACTTC
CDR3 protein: CASSYSHGGALYEQYF

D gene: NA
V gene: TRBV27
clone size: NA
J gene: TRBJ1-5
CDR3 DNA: TGTGCCAGCAGTACCTCTTGGGGGAGGAATCAGCCCCAGCATTTT
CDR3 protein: CASSTSWGRNQPQHF

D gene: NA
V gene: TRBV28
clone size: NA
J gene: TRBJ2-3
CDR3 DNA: TGTGCCAGCACCCTGAGGGTACAGGGGCGGGACGGGAGTCACCCAGATACGCAGTATTTT
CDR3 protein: CASTLRVQGRDGSHPDTQYF

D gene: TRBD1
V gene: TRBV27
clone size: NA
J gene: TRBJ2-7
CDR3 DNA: TGTGCCAGCAGAAGACAGGGGAGCTCCTACGAGCAGTACTTC
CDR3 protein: CASRRQGSSYEQYF

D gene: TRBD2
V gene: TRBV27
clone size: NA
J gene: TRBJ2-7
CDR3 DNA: TGTGCCAGCAAGACTAGCGGGAGGGCGGGCTACGAGCAGTACTTC
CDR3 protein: CASKTSGRAGYEQYF

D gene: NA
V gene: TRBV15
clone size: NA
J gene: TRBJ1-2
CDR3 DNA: TGTGCCACCAGCAGATCCCCACGCCAAGCCTACTATGGCTACACCTTC
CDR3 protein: CATSRSPRQAYYGYTF

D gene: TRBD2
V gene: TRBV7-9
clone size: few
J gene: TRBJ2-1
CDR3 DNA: TGTGCCAGCAGCTCCGGGGGGAATGAGCAGTTCTTC
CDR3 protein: CASSSGGNEQFF